A selection of T cell receptor beta chains follows, all from one sample in a study of blood T cell repertoires in COVID-19. Only in-frame clones appear in the TCRdb table, and some are missing; sequencing was by immunoSEQ multiplex PCR. The sample lists around 100,000 clones; 70% to 90% were seen once. Sequenced material: peripheral blood. The receptors come from a woman aged 55-70 years with acute or convalescent COVID-19. Both conserved end residues are part of each CDR3. The order of the fields is D gene, clone size, V gene, J gene, CDR3 protein, CDR3 DNA. D genes are given only for firm matches. Size is omitted from some rows. Given values are once, few, many or a class for expanded clones.

D gene: NA
clone size: NA
V gene: TRBV5-1
J gene: TRBJ2-1
CDR3 protein: CASSLSAGASSYNEQFF
CDR3 DNA: TGCGCCAGCAGCCTTTCGGCAGGGGCCAGCTCCTACAATGAGCAGTTCTTC

D gene: TRBD1
clone size: NA
V gene: TRBV5-4
J gene: TRBJ1-2
CDR3 protein: CASSIVPGQGAPNYGYTF
CDR3 DNA: TGTGCCAGCAGCATCGTCCCGGGACAGGGGGCCCCTAACTATGGCTACACCTTC

D gene: NA
clone size: NA
V gene: TRBV7-9
J gene: TRBJ1-2
CDR3 protein: CASSLISREATF
CDR3 DNA: TGTGCCAGCAGCTTAATAAGCAGGGAAGCCACCTTC

D gene: TRBD1
clone size: NA
V gene: TRBV5-5
J gene: TRBJ1-3
CDR3 protein: CASSAGTVLLRGNTIYF
CDR3 DNA: TGTGCCAGCAGCGCCGGGACAGTCTTACTAAGGGGAAACACCATATATTTT

D gene: NA
clone size: NA
V gene: TRBV3-1/TRBV3-2
J gene: TRBJ2-5
CDR3 protein: CASSPSGTLLGETQYF
CDR3 DNA: TGTGCCAGCAGCCCGTCCGGGACACTCTTAGGGGAGACCCAGTACTTC

D gene: NA
clone size: NA
V gene: TRBV3-1/TRBV3-2
J gene: TRBJ2-1
CDR3 protein: CASSLPGAYNEQFF
CDR3 DNA: TGTGCCAGCAGCCTCCCAGGGGCTTACAATGAGCAGTTCTTC

D gene: NA
clone size: NA
V gene: TRBV6-5
J gene: TRBJ2-1
CDR3 protein: CASARGGRYEQFF
CDR3 DNA: TGTGCCAGCGCCAGAGGAGGGAGGTATGAGCAGTTCTTC

D gene: TRBD1
clone size: NA
V gene: TRBV19
J gene: TRBJ1-5
CDR3 protein: CASSTSDRRLNQPQHF
CDR3 DNA: TGTGCCAGTAGTACCTCGGACAGGAGACTCAATCAGCCCCAGCATTTT

D gene: NA
clone size: NA
V gene: TRBV10-3
J gene: TRBJ2-7
CDR3 protein: CATSGVEQYF
CDR3 DNA: TGTGCCACATCAGGGGTCGAGCAGTACTTC

D gene: NA
clone size: NA
V gene: TRBV3-1/TRBV3-2
J gene: TRBJ1-3
CDR3 protein: CASSQAQGSGNTIYF
CDR3 DNA: TGTGCCAGCAGCCAAGCGCAGGGGTCTGGAAACACCATATATTTT

D gene: NA
clone size: NA
V gene: TRBV7-6
J gene: TRBJ1-1
CDR3 protein: CASSLAGGAFF
CDR3 DNA: TGTGCCAGCAGCTTAGCGGGGGGAGCTTTCTTT

D gene: TRBD1
clone size: NA
V gene: TRBV28
J gene: TRBJ1-5
CDR3 protein: CASSRGGRNQPQHF
CDR3 DNA: TGTGCCAGCAGCAGAGGGGGCAGAAATCAGCCCCAGCATTTT

D gene: NA
clone size: NA
V gene: TRBV7-9
J gene: TRBJ2-7
CDR3 protein: CASSLDQGKEQYF
CDR3 DNA: TGTGCCAGCAGCTTAGACCAGGGGAAGGAGCAGTACTTC

D gene: TRBD2
clone size: NA
V gene: TRBV7-2
J gene: TRBJ2-4
CDR3 protein: CASSAGLAAPFWYF
CDR3 DNA: TGTGCCAGCAGCGCGGGACTAGCGGCCCCCTTTTGGTACTTC

D gene: TRBD2
clone size: NA
V gene: TRBV3-1/TRBV3-2
J gene: TRBJ2-1
CDR3 protein: CASSLTSGSYNEQFF
CDR3 DNA: TGTGCCAGCAGCCTAACTAGCGGGAGCTACAATGAGCAGTTCTTC

D gene: NA
clone size: NA
V gene: TRBV19
J gene: TRBJ1-1
CDR3 protein: CASSIGSSSAAFF
CDR3 DNA: TGTGCCAGTAGTATAGGGTCCTCCAGCGCAGCTTTCTTT

D gene: NA
clone size: many
V gene: TRBV25-1
J gene: TRBJ1-1
CDR3 protein: CASSQRGRMNTEAFF
CDR3 DNA: TGTGCCAGCAGCCAGCGGGGACGGATGAACACTGAAGCTTTCTTT

D gene: NA
clone size: NA
V gene: TRBV19
J gene: TRBJ1-4
CDR3 protein: CASRTGDATNEKLFF
CDR3 DNA: TGTGCCAGTAGGACAGGAGACGCAACTAATGAAAAACTGTTTTTT

D gene: TRBD1
clone size: NA
V gene: TRBV7-2
J gene: TRBJ1-5
CDR3 protein: CASSPGTGARNQPQHF
CDR3 DNA: TGTGCCAGCAGCCCTGGGACAGGGGCTCGGAATCAGCCCCAGCATTTT

D gene: NA
clone size: NA
V gene: TRBV18
J gene: TRBJ1-6
CDR3 protein: CASSPDGDNSPLHF
CDR3 DNA: TGTGCCAGCTCACCGGACGGGGATAATTCACCCCTCCACTTT

D gene: TRBD2
clone size: NA
V gene: TRBV4-1
J gene: TRBJ2-3
CDR3 protein: CASSQVPSGRGGDTQYF
CDR3 DNA: TGCGCCAGCAGCCAAGTGCCTAGCGGGAGGGGAGGAGATACGCAGTATTTT

D gene: NA
clone size: few
V gene: TRBV2
J gene: TRBJ2-1
CDR3 protein: CAMGQSSYNEQFF
CDR3 DNA: TGTGCAATGGGACAAAGTTCCTACAATGAGCAGTTCTTC

D gene: TRBD1
clone size: NA
V gene: TRBV19
J gene: TRBJ2-1
CDR3 protein: CASSGRQGETLNEQFF
CDR3 DNA: TGTGCCAGTAGTGGGCGACAGGGGGAGACTCTCAATGAGCAGTTCTTC

D gene: NA
clone size: NA
V gene: TRBV27
J gene: TRBJ1-5
CDR3 protein: CASSYRPTADSNQPQHF
CDR3 DNA: TGTGCCAGCAGTTACAGACCGACAGCTGATAGCAATCAGCCCCAGCATTTT

D gene: NA
clone size: NA
V gene: TRBV7-8
J gene: TRBJ1-1
CDR3 protein: CASSSPLPLGGTEAFF
CDR3 DNA: TGTGCCAGCAGCTCCCCCCTCCCCCTCGGGGGCACTGAAGCTTTCTTT

D gene: TRBD1
clone size: NA
V gene: TRBV5-4
J gene: TRBJ1-3
CDR3 protein: CASRKTGAGNTIYF
CDR3 DNA: TGTGCCAGCAGAAAAACAGGGGCCGGAAACACCATATATTTT

D gene: TRBD2
clone size: NA
V gene: TRBV28
J gene: TRBJ2-2
CDR3 protein: CASSWASGNTGELFF
CDR3 DNA: TGTGCCAGCAGTTGGGCTAGCGGGAACACCGGGGAGCTGTTTTTT

D gene: TRBD1
clone size: NA
V gene: TRBV28
J gene: TRBJ2-5
CDR3 protein: CASSPTGGSETQYF
CDR3 DNA: TGTGCCAGCAGTCCGACAGGGGGTTCAGAGACCCAGTACTTC

D gene: NA
clone size: NA
V gene: TRBV9
J gene: TRBJ2-7
CDR3 protein: CASSVEDMAYEQYF
CDR3 DNA: TGTGCCAGCAGCGTAGAGGACATGGCCTACGAGCAGTACTTC

D gene: NA
clone size: few
V gene: TRBV9
J gene: TRBJ1-1
CDR3 protein: CASSETGYRTEAFF
CDR3 DNA: TGTGCCAGCAGCGAAACAGGGTATCGCACTGAAGCTTTCTTT

D gene: NA
clone size: NA
V gene: TRBV5-1
J gene: TRBJ2-3
CDR3 protein: CASILAGKEYF
CDR3 DNA: NA

D gene: TRBD2
clone size: NA
V gene: TRBV18
J gene: TRBJ2-1
CDR3 protein: CASSRTSGSGDEQFF
CDR3 DNA: TGTGCCAGCTCACGGACTAGCGGGAGTGGTGATGAGCAGTTCTTC

D gene: NA
clone size: NA
V gene: TRBV11-2
J gene: TRBJ1-3
CDR3 protein: CASSRQYYSGNTIYF
CDR3 DNA: TGTGCCAGCAGCAGACAGTACTACTCTGGAAACACCATATATTTT

D gene: NA
clone size: NA
V gene: TRBV11-2
J gene: TRBJ1-1
CDR3 protein: CASSLGRAEAFF
CDR3 DNA: TGTGCCAGCAGCTTAGGCAGGGCTGAAGCTTTCTTT

D gene: NA
clone size: NA
V gene: TRBV19
J gene: TRBJ1-2
CDR3 protein: CASSTYRDADGYTF
CDR3 DNA: TGTGCCAGTAGTACCTACAGGGATGCGGATGGCTACACCTTC

D gene: NA
clone size: NA
V gene: TRBV6-5
J gene: TRBJ1-1
CDR3 protein: CASSYSGQRNTEAFF
CDR3 DNA: TGTGCCAGCAGTTATTCCGGACAGCGGAACACTGAAGCTTTCTTT